The 25 T cell receptor beta chains listed next were all sequenced from one sample in a study of T cells in Graves' hyperthyroidism and ophthalmopathy. Amplified TCR beta CDR3 regions came from RNA transcripts. HTBI primers were used for first-round RT-PCR of the TCR CDR3. TCRdb itself ran the multiplex PCR reads through MiXCR, one entry per CDR3 protein. The data show hundreds of thousands of distinct CDR3 sequences, roughly a sixth seen once. Sequenced material: blood. Source of these receptors: a woman between 18 and 29 years old with Graves' hyperthyroidism.

This clonotype has a count of ten or more. The rearrangement uses TRBV3-1 and TRBJ2-1; possibly TRBD1 for D (5 bases). V was cut by 4 bases and J by 6 bases, with 10 bases left in between. Germline-derived CDR1 and CDR2 are LGHDT and YNNKEL (reference sequence). CDR3 length equals 13 residues. The CDR3 protein is CASSRGTSNEQFF. CDR3 DNA: TGTGCCAGCAGCCGGGGCACTTCCAATGAGCAGTTCTTC.

The chain couples TRBV20-1 to TRBJ1-1; 7 nucleotides line up with TRBD1. V gave up 1 base and J gave up 5 bases; unmatched junction bases: 4. This CDR3 contains 13 residues. Germline loops: CDR1 DFQATT, CDR2 SNEGSKA (reference sequence). The DNA of the CDR3 is TGCAGTGCTAGAGGCGGACAGGAAACTGAAGCTTTCTTT. This sequence encodes CSARGGQETEAFF.

This clonotype was observed a handful of times. J is TRBJ2-1 and V is TRBV7-6; 7 positions agree with TRBD2. Germline V lookup: CDR1 SGHVS, CDR2 FNYEAQ. V lost 2 bases to trimming and J lost 6 bases; unmatched junction nucleotides: 10. The CDR3 sequence is 16 residues long. For the CDR3, the DNA is TGTGCCAGCAGCTTACCGCAAATGGGAGGGGTCAATGAGCAGTTCTTC. This gives the protein CASSLPQMGGVNEQFF.

In its sample, this clonotype was seen many times. The chain uses TRBV20-1 and TRBJ2-1; 7 bases are shared with TRBD2. The germline CDR1 and CDR2 sequences are DFQATT and SNEGSKA (reference sequence). The J segment lost 0 bases and the V segment lost 1 base, leaving 6 bases of the junction unmatched. The CDR3 spans 16 residues. CDR3 DNA: TGCAGTGCTAGAGTATTGCGGGGGAGCTCCTACAATGAGCAGTTCTTC. Translating gives CSARVLRGSSYNEQFF.

This clonotype was observed at least ten times. The chain couples TRBV5-1 to TRBJ2-1; the match to TRBD2 covers 8 bases. With 0 bases clipped from V and 8 bases from J, the junction kept 7 bases outside the gene matches. The CDR3 length is 15 residues. Germline V lookup: CDR1 SGHRS, CDR2 YFSETQ. The DNA of the CDR3 is TGCGCCAGCAGCTTGGGACGGGAGGGCCCCGATGAGCAGTTCTTC. It translates to CASSLGREGPDEQFF.

This clonotype was seen many times. The chain recombines TRBV6-6 with TRBJ2-5, with D possibly being TRBD2 (5 bases). In germline, CDR1 is MNHNY, CDR2 SVGAGI (reference sequence). This CDR3 comprises 14 residues. Trimming shortened V by 0 bases and J by 2 bases, and 7 bases separated the two germline ends. The CDR3 sequence: CASSYSTGQETQYF. The CDR3 DNA is TGTGCCAGCAGTTACTCGACGGGGCAAGAGACCCAGTACTTC.

There are many counts of this clonotype. The CDR3: CASSRASPGLQETQYF. The CDR3 bases are TGTGCCAGCAGCCGCGCTTCACCGGGACTCCAAGAGACCCAGTACTTC. V gene TRBV3-1 combines with J gene TRBJ2-5, with D possibly matching TRBD2 (6 bases). The CDR3 loop spans 16 amino acids. The ends were cut back, 4 bases at V and 1 base at J, with 16 bases in the middle. The germline V gene has CDR1 LGHDT and CDR2 YNNKEL (reference sequence).

This clonotype was seen repeatedly, ten times or more. This rearrangement joins TRBV5-5 to TRBJ1-2; D remains ambiguous. The V gene lost 4 bases and the J gene lost 4 bases, with 17 bases spanning the gap. The CDR3 covers 15 residues. Germline loops: CDR1 SGHKS, CDR2 YYEKEE (reference sequence). The CDR3 bases are TGTGCCAGCAGCCCCGGACCTGCGGTAGGCTATGGCTACACCTTC. Amino acids: CASSPGPAVGYGYTF.

This clonotype occurred many times. CDR3 nucleotide sequence: TGCAGCGTTGAACTGGCGGGAGGGGCCTACAATGAGCAGTTCTTC. Its protein is CSVELAGGAYNEQFF. This chain joins TRBV29-1 and TRBJ2-1, with TRBD2 matching 9 bases. The length of the CDR3 is 15 residues. Losses at the gene ends were 2 bases for V and 2 bases for J; bases not matched to a gene: 4. Per germline, CDR1 SQVTM and CDR2 ANQGSEA.

In its sample, this clonotype was seen many times. The J gene is TRBJ2-7, the V gene TRBV28, with TRBD2 matching over 10 bases. This CDR3 is built from 16 residues. The junction had 5 bases not matched to a gene; V was cut back by 1 base and J by 2 bases. Germline CDR1 and CDR2: MDHEN and SYDVKM. CDR3: CASSLSAGGAAYEQYF. The CDR3 DNA follows: TGTGCCAGCAGTTTATCAGCGGGAGGGGCAGCCTACGAGCAGTACTTC.

V and J are TRBV9 and TRBJ1-4; possibly TRBD1 for D (5 bases). This CDR3 comprises 17 residues. With 0 bases removed from V and 5 bases from J, the gap between germline ends came to 17 bases. Germline CDR1 and CDR2: SGDLS and YYNGEE. Written as DNA, the CDR3 is TGTGCCAGCAGCGTAGAGCCTATGAGGGGAAGGAATGAAAAACTGTTTTTT. This encodes CASSVEPMRGRNEKLFF.

Of note for this clonotype: A clone one base away is much larger, so this may be a read error. V gene TRBV28 combines with J gene TRBJ2-6; D remains ambiguous. The germline V gene encodes CDR1 MDHEN and CDR2 SYDVKM. The V end lost 6 bases, the J end lost 4 bases, and 19 bases lay between the germline ends. CDR3 length: 17 residues. The CDR3 loop is CASRSYGLGSGANVLTF. As DNA, the CDR3 is TGTGCCAGCAGGTCCTACGGCTTGGGGTCCGGGGCCAACGTCCTGACTTTC.

This clonotype was picked up many times. The V and J genes are TRBV7-2 and TRBJ1-5; no clear D gene. V lost 0 bases to trimming and J lost 5 bases, with 8 bases between them. Per the germline V gene, CDR1 is SGHTA and CDR2 is FQGNSA. This CDR3 region has 14 residues. CDR3 bases: TGTGCCAGCAGCTTAGCGGGATACGATCAGCCCCAGCATTTT. Translation: CASSLAGYDQPQHF. Looking up the rest from reference TRBV7-2 and TRBJ1-5 gives the full variable domain: GAGVSQSPSNKVTEKGKDVELRCDPISGHTALYWYRQSLGQGLEFLIYFQGNSAPDKSGLPSDRFSAERTGGSVSTLTIQRTQQEDSAVYLCASSLAGYDQPQHFGDGTRLSIL.

This clonotype was seen many times. CDR3 DNA: TGTGCCAGCAGCTTCCCTCTCGGAACAGGTGAAGCTTTCTTT. Its protein product is CASSFPLGTGEAFF. The chain is built from TRBV11-2 and TRBJ1-1; D may be TRBD1 (5 bases). The CDR3 is made up of 14 amino acids. Germline loops: CDR1 SGHAT, CDR2 FQNNGV. Trimming took 3 bases from V and 7 from J, leaving 15 bases between them.

This clonotype was observed many times. The genes are TRBV7-9 and TRBJ2-7; TRBD2 matches at 10 bases. Germline CDR1 and CDR2: SEHNR and FQNEAQ (reference sequence). With V trimmed by 4 bases and J by 4 bases, 10 bases remained unmatched. The CDR3 is made up of 16 amino acids. CDR3 nucleotide sequence: TGTGCCAGCAGCTCACCTGAGCGGGAGGGCTTTTACGAGCAGTACTTC. Translating it yields CASSSPEREGFYEQYF. The full variable domain, rest sourced from reference TRBV7-9 and TRBJ2-7, is DTGVSQNPRHKITKRGQNVTFRCDPISEHNRLYWYRQTLGQGPEFLTYFQNEAQLEKSRLLSDRFSAERPKGSFSTLEIQRTEQGDSAMYLCASSSPEREGFYEQYFGPGTRLTVT.

V gene TRBV6-1 combines with J gene TRBJ2-2; D remains unclear. Germline assignment: CDR1 MNHNS and CDR2 SASEGT. The CDR3 totals 16 residues. The ends were cut back, 7 bases at V and 3 bases at J, with 18 bases in the middle. The CDR3 is CASIDGRQNYTGELFF. The CDR3, as DNA: TGTGCCAGCATCGACGGTCGGCAGAATTACACCGGGGAGCTGTTTTTT.

This clonotype was observed a few times. V is TRBV10-3 and J is TRBJ2-2; D possibly uses TRBD1 or TRBD2 (6 bases each). Germline V gene data show CDR1 as ENHRY and CDR2 as SYGVKD. The V and J ends lost 6 bases and 6 bases respectively, with 8 bases between them. The CDR3 sequence is 12 residues long. The CDR3 here is CAIREGAGELFF. The CDR3 DNA follows: TGTGCCATCAGGGAGGGGGCCGGGGAGCTGTTTTTT.

This clonotype was seen more than once but under ten times. The genes are TRBV7-3 and TRBJ2-1; 9 positions agree with TRBD1. Germline CDR1 reads SGHTA; CDR2 reads FQGTGA. This CDR3 has 14 amino acids. The V segment lost 4 bases and the J segment 7 bases; nucleotides outside the gene matches: 5. For the CDR3, the DNA is TGTGCCAGCAGCTCGCGACAGGGGGGGAATGAGCAGTTCTTC. Amino acids: CASSSRQGGNEQFF.

The V call is TRBV19, the J call TRBJ2-1; 7 nucleotides line up with TRBD1. V lost 5 bases and J lost 3; bases outside the gene matches: 4. Germline V gene sequence: CDR1 LNHDA, CDR2 SQIVND (reference sequence). CDR3 length equals 14 residues. The CDR3 DNA reads TGTGCCAGTAGTTCCCAGGGGGACTACAATGAGCAGTTCTTC. Protein product: CASSSQGDYNEQFF.

This clonotype has only a few counts. The rearrangement links TRBV28 to TRBJ2-5, with D perhaps given as TRBD1 or TRBD2 (5 bases each). With 5 bases removed from V and 3 bases from J, the gap between germline ends came to 13 bases. Germline CDR1 is MDHEN and CDR2 is SYDVKM. The CDR3 loop spans 14 amino acids. The CDR3 DNA reads as TGTGCCAGCAGTCCGGGGCAGGCCAAAGAGACCCAGTACTTC. It translates to CASSPGQAKETQYF.

The sample holds many counts of this clonotype. The V gene is TRBV12-3 or TRBV12-4, the J gene TRBJ2-7; the match to TRBD2 covers 8 bases. This CDR3 is 15 amino acids long. After removal of 4 bases from V and 5 bases from J, the junction contained 10 bases not matched to a gene. The CDR3 nucleotides are TGTGCCAGCAGTTCCCCCCCTGGGACTAGGAACGAGCAGTACTTC. The encoded protein is CASSSPPGTRNEQYF.

This sequence joins TRBV20-1 and TRBJ1-1; weak D call: TRBD1 (6 bases). Germline CDR1 reads DFQATT; CDR2 reads SNEGSKA (reference sequence). CDR3 length: 13 amino acids. Between the trimmed V and J ends, which lost 4 bases and 4 bases, there was a span of 13 bases. The CDR3 sequence: CSANRASGTEAFF. CDR3 nucleotides: TGCAGTGCTAACAGGGCGTCGGGCACTGAAGCTTTCTTT.

This clonotype was counted only a few times. V usage is TRBV24-1 and J usage is TRBJ2-3, with no clear D. This CDR3 has 13 amino acids. Trimming pared 9 bases from V and 0 bases from J, leaving 9 bases between. The germline gives CDR1 KGHDR, CDR2 SFDVKD. As DNA, the CDR3 is TGTGCCACCTCGACGGACAGCACAGATACGCAGTATTTT. This encodes CATSTDSTDTQYF.

This clonotype was detected ten times or more. V and J are TRBV28 and TRBJ2-7, with D perhaps TRBD2 (5 bases). The V and J ends lost 4 bases and 6 bases respectively, with 13 bases between them. The V gene's germline CDR1 is MDHEN and CDR2 SYDVKM. The CDR3 consists of 13 residues. The CDR3 loop reads CASSSLESGEQYF. As DNA, the CDR3 is TGTGCCAGCAGTTCCCTGGAGAGCGGCGAGCAGTACTTC.

V usage is TRBV19 and J usage is TRBJ2-1, with TRBD2 matching over 11 bases. J gave up 11 bases and V 5 bases, and 20 bases lay outside the gene matches. Germline CDR1 and CDR2: LNHDA and SQIVND (reference sequence). The CDR3 totals 18 residues. This CDR3 reads CASSSPLAGGMTTMKQFF. The CDR3 DNA is TGTGCCAGTAGTTCTCCTTTAGCGGGGGGGATGACGACAATGAAGCAGTTCTTC.